The sequence of this T cell receptor beta chain was determined in a study of long-term antiretroviral therapy in people with HIV. The overall study: The earliest samples came about a decade before the 2015 immediate-ART recommendation.

The libraries were made with immunoSEQ v3.0 at survey level. TCRdb's table, derived via immunoSEQ multiplex PCR, lists solely in-frame clones and lacks some. The sample shows approximately 29,000 clones, over 90% of them seen only once. Overall study findings and caveats: Versus controls, repertoires in people with HIV had narrower CDR3 length ranges. Dominance of pre-ART expanded clones persisted, fluctuating and often declining after ART.

For this clone: Its antigen is unidentified. The junction departs from germline at one end; a sequencing error may be responsible. This same CDR3 is encoded by further DNA sequences in the sample.

CDR1 SGHTA and CDR2 FQGNSA come from the germline V gene. The CDR3 has 15 residues. This specimen consisted of unsorted PBMCs, obtained 6.2 years after starting antiretroviral therapy. This receptor was taken from a man aged 40-55 years with HIV. The rearrangement uses TRBV7-2 and TRBJ1-5; 11 nucleotides line up with TRBD1. This CDR3 reads CASSLGTGGNQPQHF. CDR3 in DNA: TGTGCCAGCAGCTTAGGGACAGGGGGCAACCAGCCCCAGCATTTT.